These T cell receptor beta chains were read from a single sample in a study of technical replicates of blood from a few donors. Only in-frame clones appear in the TCRdb table, and some are missing; sequencing was by immunoSEQ multiplex PCR. The sample records more than 50,000 clones, 85% to 90% being singletons. The sequenced sample was PBMCs. These receptors were collected from a human donor in good health. Some clones in this sample may be carry-over from other donors' samples. Each CDR3 is given with its conserved first and last residue. D genes are given only for firm matches. Clone size is not always given. Where it is, it says once, few, many or a class for expanded clones.

size: few
D: .
J: TRBJ2-7
V: TRBV6-1
DNA: TGTGCCACACTTATGGGGCCGTTTGACTACGAGCAGTACTTC
CDR3: CATLMGPFDYEQYF

size: .
D: .
J: TRBJ1-1
V: TRBV7-9
DNA: TGTGCCAGCAGCCCCGGTACTCCTGAAGCTTTCTTT
CDR3: CASSPGTPEAFF

size: .
D: TRBD2
J: TRBJ2-3
V: TRBV5-1
DNA: TGCGCCAGCAGCCCACGTGGCGGGGGGGCAACAGATACGCAGTATTTT
CDR3: CASSPRGGGATDTQYF

size: .
D: TRBD1
J: TRBJ2-7
V: TRBV7-2
DNA: TGTGCCAGCAGCTTAGTTGGCAGGGGGCGCCCATACGAGCAGTACTTC
CDR3: CASSLVGRGRPYEQYF

size: .
D: TRBD2
J: TRBJ2-1
V: TRBV2
DNA: TGTGCCAGCACGAGGACTAGCGGGAGGGATTACAATGAGCAGTTCTTC
CDR3: CASTRTSGRDYNEQFF

size: .
D: .
J: TRBJ2-5
V: TRBV7-9
DNA: TGTGCCAGCAGCTCGGGGTGGGAGACCCAGTACTTC
CDR3: CASSSGWETQYF

size: .
D: .
J: TRBJ2-1
V: TRBV2
DNA: TGTGCCAGCAGTGGAGGTCTACAGCAGTTCTTC
CDR3: CASSGGLQQFF

size: .
D: .
J: TRBJ2-2
V: TRBV4-1
DNA: TGCGCCAGCAGCCAAGCGAACATGGGGGGTCCCGGGGAGCTGTTTTTT
CDR3: CASSQANMGGPGELFF

size: .
D: .
J: TRBJ1-1
V: TRBV14
DNA: TGTGCCAGCAGCCTGACCAGGGACACTGAAGCTTTCTTT
CDR3: CASSLTRDTEAFF

size: once
D: TRBD2
J: TRBJ2-7
V: TRBV10-3
DNA: TGTGCCATCAGTGAGTCCTTTAGCGGGGGGGCCCAGGAGCAGTACTTC
CDR3: CAISESFSGGAQEQYF

size: .
D: .
J: TRBJ2-7
V: TRBV7-2
DNA: TGTGCCAGCAGCCTCGCAGACGAGCAGTACTTC
CDR3: CASSLADEQYF

size: .
D: .
J: TRBJ1-2
V: TRBV21-1
DNA: TGTGCCAGCAGCAATCGGACAGGGGATGGCTACACCTTC
CDR3: CASSNRTGDGYTF

size: .
D: .
J: TRBJ2-3
V: TRBV7-8
DNA: TGTGCCAGCAGCGCAGAGGGTCTTAGCACAGATACGCAGTATTTT
CDR3: CASSAEGLSTDTQYF

size: few
D: .
J: TRBJ1-5
V: TRBV9
DNA: TGTGCCAGCAGCGTAGACGGGTTGCGCAATCAGCCCCAGCATTTT
CDR3: CASSVDGLRNQPQHF

size: once
D: TRBD2
J: TRBJ2-7
V: TRBV4-3
DNA: TGCGCCAGCAGCCAAGATGCTCCTAGCGGTACCTACGAGCAGTACTTC
CDR3: CASSQDAPSGTYEQYF

size: .
D: .
J: TRBJ2-7
V: TRBV6-5
DNA: TGTGCCAGCAGTGCTGACAGCTACTCCTACGAGCAGTACTTC
CDR3: CASSADSYSYEQYF

size: .
D: .
J: TRBJ2-5
V: TRBV5-1
DNA: TGCGCCAGCAGCTTGTCCGGACAGATCCAAGAGACCCAGTACTTC
CDR3: CASSLSGQIQETQYF

size: .
D: .
J: TRBJ1-1
V: TRBV21-1
DNA: TGTGCCAGCAGCTCATGGACGGGGACAGGGAACACTGAAGCTTTCTTT
CDR3: CASSSWTGTGNTEAFF

size: .
D: TRBD2
J: TRBJ2-7
V: TRBV7-2
DNA: TGTGCCAGCAGCTTCGGGAGGACCTCCTACGAGCAGTACTTC
CDR3: CASSFGRTSYEQYF

size: once
D: .
J: TRBJ1-6
V: TRBV4-1
DNA: TGCGCCAGCAGCCAAGATGAGAGAGTGGGAGGAGGAAAACCCCTCCACTTT
CDR3: CASSQDERVGGGKPLHF

size: .
D: .
J: TRBJ2-5
V: TRBV6-6
DNA: TGTGCCAGCAGTTGGACTGGTGGGCAAGAGACCCAGTACTTC
CDR3: CASSWTGGQETQYF

size: .
D: .
J: TRBJ2-3
V: TRBV7-9
DNA: TGTGCCAGCACCCCTTGGGGCGGACGCTACACAGATACGCAGTATTTT
CDR3: CASTPWGGRYTDTQYF

size: .
D: .
J: TRBJ2-2
V: TRBV5-1
DNA: TGCGCCAGCAGCTTGTACGGGGAATCGAACACCGGGGAGCTGTTTTTT
CDR3: CASSLYGESNTGELFF

size: .
D: .
J: TRBJ2-7
V: TRBV6-5
DNA: TGTGCCAGCAGACTAGACCCCACGGGTGAGCAGTACTTC
CDR3: CASRLDPTGEQYF

size: .
D: .
J: TRBJ1-4
V: TRBV7-9
DNA: TGTGCCAGCAGCGCAGGGGAGGAAAAACTGTTTTTT
CDR3: CASSAGEEKLFF

size: .
D: TRBD1
J: TRBJ1-5
V: TRBV6-6
DNA: TGTGCCAGCAGACACACAGGGGAACGAAATCAGCCCCAGCATTTT
CDR3: CASRHTGERNQPQHF

size: .
D: .
J: TRBJ1-1
V: TRBV10-3
DNA: TGTGCCATCAGTGAGTTCGGAGGGGCCCCGAACACTGAAGCTTTCTTT
CDR3: CAISEFGGAPNTEAFF

size: .
D: TRBD1
J: TRBJ2-3
V: TRBV11-3
DNA: TGTGCCAGCAGCTTAGGGGACAGGGGCGGGCAAACAGATACGCAGTATTTT
CDR3: CASSLGDRGGQTDTQYF

size: .
D: TRBD2
J: TRBJ2-1
V: TRBV7-7
DNA: TGTGCCAGCAGCCGGGGACTAGCAAGAGTCGATGAGCAGTTCTTC
CDR3: CASSRGLARVDEQFF

size: .
D: .
J: TRBJ1-6
V: TRBV7-2
DNA: TGTGCCAGCAGCCGAACCAAGGGGCCCCTCCACTTT
CDR3: CASSRTKGPLHF

size: .
D: .
J: TRBJ2-5
V: TRBV2
DNA: TGTGCCAGCAGTGAAGTCGTCGGTAGTCGGGGGACCCAGTACTTC
CDR3: CASSEVVGSRGTQYF

size: once
D: .
J: TRBJ2-1
V: TRBV7-9
DNA: TGTGCCAGCAGCTTAGTTCCCTCCGGGAGTAGCAATGAGCAGTTCTTC
CDR3: CASSLVPSGSSNEQFF

size: .
D: .
J: TRBJ2-7
V: TRBV11-3
DNA: TGTGCCAGCTCCCGGAGTGGGTCCTACGAGCAGTACTTC
CDR3: CASSRSGSYEQYF

size: .
D: .
J: TRBJ1-3
V: TRBV7-2
DNA: TGTGCCAGCAGCATAGACTACTCTGGAAACACCATATATTTT
CDR3: CASSIDYSGNTIYF

size: .
D: .
J: TRBJ1-2
V: TRBV4-3
DNA: TGCGCCAGCAGCCAAGAGAAGGCCAGGGCTAACTATGGCTACACCTTC
CDR3: CASSQEKARANYGYTF

size: few
D: .
J: TRBJ2-7
V: TRBV7-9
DNA: TGTGCCAGCAGCTTAGCGGCGGGGGCTACCTACGAGCAGTACTTC
CDR3: CASSLAAGATYEQYF

size: few
D: .
J: TRBJ1-4
V: TRBV27
DNA: TGTGCCAGCAGTCCGAGACAGAATGAAAAACTGTTTTTT
CDR3: CASSPRQNEKLFF

size: .
D: .
J: TRBJ2-7
V: TRBV27
DNA: TGTGCCAGCAGTGTCGAACAGGGTTCCTACGAGCAGTACTTC
CDR3: CASSVEQGSYEQYF

size: few
D: TRBD2
J: TRBJ2-1
V: TRBV7-9
DNA: TGTGCCAGCAGCTCCCGTCTAGCGGGAGGGCCTGGAGAGCAGTTCTTC
CDR3: CASSSRLAGGPGEQFF

size: once
D: TRBD1
J: TRBJ2-7
V: TRBV30
DNA: TGTGCCTGGAGTGTGGACAGGGGAACCTACGAGCAGTACTTC
CDR3: CAWSVDRGTYEQYF

size: .
D: TRBD1
J: TRBJ1-2
V: TRBV7-2
DNA: TGTGCCAGCAGCTCGGACAGGTCCTATGGCTACACCTTC
CDR3: CASSSDRSYGYTF

size: .
D: .
J: TRBJ2-1
V: TRBV5-4
DNA: TGTGCCAGCAGCTTTGGACCGGGGGATGAGCAGTTCTTC
CDR3: CASSFGPGDEQFF

size: once
D: TRBD1
J: TRBJ2-3
V: TRBV5-1
DNA: TGCGCCAGCAGCTCGTCACTGGACAGGTCGAGCACAGATACGCAGTATTTT
CDR3: CASSSSLDRSSTDTQYF

size: .
D: .
J: TRBJ2-6
V: TRBV15
DNA: TGTGCCACCAGCAGGGGAGATTCTGGGGCCAACGTCCTGACTTTC
CDR3: CATSRGDSGANVLTF

size: .
D: .
J: TRBJ1-2
V: TRBV12-2
DNA: TGTGCAAGTCGCTTACCCCGAGGACTGCCAGGGGCCTATGGCTACACCTTC
CDR3: CASRLPRGLPGAYGYTF